This T cell receptor (beta chain) was captured in a study of Ad26.COV2.S vaccination and SARS-CoV-2 variants. Whole-study context: Ad26.COV2.S was injected intramuscularly once or twice, 56 days apart.

A remark on this clone: Its antigen is unidentified.

Notes on the study in general: From the TCR breadth and depth analyses, total T cell responses may have been underestimated. Breadth, reportedly substantial, characterized the spike-specific CD8+ and CD4+ T cell responses after vaccination.

Sequencing used immunoSEQ multiplex PCR; TCRdb keeps in-frame clones, though not all of them. The sample holds about 480,000 clones, around nine tenths seen once. Deletions cut 1 base from V and 1 base from J, with 15 bases between. The CDR3 consists of 17 residues. CDR1 is SGHNT, CDR2 YENEEA, per germline. As for treatment: around 19 received Ad26.COV2.S at low or high dose, single or two shots; five or six received placebo; per-sample allocation not given. All samples were drawn on day 63, counting from the first vaccine or placebo injection. This chain uses TRBV11-3 with TRBJ2-3; TRBD2 is a possible D gene (6 bases). The material was peripheral blood, obtained in a trial of Ad26.COV2.S vaccine versus placebo. This clonotype originated in a person between 18 and 60 years old who received the Ad26.COV2.S COVID-19 vaccine or a placebo. DNA for the CDR3: TGTGCCAGCAGCTTAGGGCGACGGGAGTCGGGCACAGATACGCAGTATTTT. Protein: CASSLGRRESGTDTQYF.